Below are 20 T cell receptor beta chains sequenced from a single sample in a study of cytomegalovirus exposure and HLA in healthy donors. Primers for the PCR totalled 60 Vbeta and 13 Jbeta. Assay: immunoSEQ multiplex PCR; the TCRdb copy retains only in-frame clones and omits some. The sample includes about 130,000 clones, 80% of them seen just once. Sequenced sample: PBMCs. The source of these receptors is a male donor in good health and CMV-seronegative.

V is TRBV16 and J is TRBJ2-7; 10 nucleotides match TRBD2. CDR3 length equals 14 residues. The germline CDR1 and CDR2 sequences are KGHSY and FQNENV. V was clipped by 5 bases and J by 3 bases; unmatched bases: 4. CDR3 loop: CASSYGLADYEQYF. CDR3 bases: TGTGCCAGCAGCTACGGACTAGCGGACTACGAGCAGTACTTC.

This chain links TRBV4-3 with TRBJ1-6; maybe TRBD1 (6 bases). V lost 0 bases and J 4 bases, leaving 16 bases between the germline ends. This CDR3 has 18 residues. CDR1 LGHNA and CDR2 YSLEER come from the germline V gene. CDR3 protein: CASSQDRGSGGYNSPLHF. For the CDR3, the DNA is TGCGCCAGCAGCCAAGACAGGGGATCGGGGGGTTATAATTCACCCCTCCACTTT.

V and J are TRBV27 and TRBJ1-2, with 9 positions matching TRBD1. The ends lost 6 bases at V and 6 bases at J; junction bases unmatched: 14. From germline, CDR1 is MNHEY and CDR2 SMNVEV (reference sequence). This CDR3 has 16 residues. The DNA of the CDR3 is TGTGCCAGCAGCTCACTCCTGGACAGGGGTGGTAATGGCTACACCTTC. It encodes CASSSLLDRGGNGYTF.

The chain recombines TRBV6-1 with TRBJ2-7; 9 bases agree with TRBD1. Per the germline V gene, CDR1 is MNHNS and CDR2 is SASEGT. The CDR3 loop spans 16 amino acids. The trim removed 4 bases at V and 0 bases at J, leaving 7 bases unmatched. The CDR3 DNA sequence: TGTGCCAGCAGTGTAGACAGGGGGTCCCCCTCCTACGAGCAGTACTTC. The encoded protein is CASSVDRGSPSYEQYF.

The chain couples TRBV7-2 to TRBJ2-3; 11 bases align to TRBD2. CDR3 length equals 15 residues. J lost 3 bases, V lost 5 bases, and 4 bases had no gene match. CDR1 and CDR2 from the germline V gene are SGHTA and FQGNSA. CDR3 amino acids: CASSPSGRRTDTQYF. The DNA for the CDR3 is TGTGCCAGCAGCCCTAGCGGGAGGCGGACAGATACGCAGTATTTT.

The chain employs TRBV6-1 and TRBJ2-7, with D possibly TRBD2 on 6 matching bases. The germline gives CDR1 MNHNS, CDR2 SASEGT. CDR3 length equals 14 residues. V was clipped by 4 bases and J by 3 bases, with 13 bases between them. CDR3 DNA: TGTGCCAGCAGTGCGATCGGGGGTAACTACGAGCAGTACTTC. It encodes CASSAIGGNYEQYF.

This clone appeared a few times. V and J are TRBV11-2 and TRBJ2-2; D ambiguous. The V gene's germline CDR1 is SGHAT and CDR2 FQNNGV. This CDR3 is 18 amino acids long. V lost 6 bases and J lost 2, with 22 bases in between. The CDR3 loop is CASRPFVSRRINTGELFF. CDR3 in DNA: TGTGCCAGCAGACCATTCGTCTCCCGGCGGATAAACACCGGGGAGCTGTTTTTT.

The rearrangement links TRBV27 to TRBJ2-7; 12 nucleotides agree with TRBD2. The CDR3 runs to 15 residues. Trimming took 6 bases from V and 2 from J; bases not matched to a gene: 5. The germline V gene encodes CDR1 MNHEY and CDR2 SMNVEV (reference sequence). The CDR3 sequence is CASSPLAGGPYEQYF. DNA of the CDR3: TGTGCCAGCAGCCCCCTAGCGGGGGGGCCCTACGAGCAGTACTTC.

The chain uses TRBV30 and TRBJ1-2; D uncertain. The CDR3 is 16 residues long. V lost 2 bases to trimming and J lost 4 bases, with 20 bases between them. CDR1 is GTSNPN and CDR2 is SVGIG in the germline V gene (reference sequence). CDR3 in amino acids: CAWSPPPAQEIYGYTF. CDR3 in DNA: TGTGCCTGGAGTCCACCTCCCGCGCAGGAAATCTATGGCTACACCTTC.

The genes are TRBV6-5 and TRBJ2-7; D is unclear. V lost 5 bases and J lost 0, with 11 bases in between. The germline CDR1 and CDR2 sequences are MNHEY and SVGAGI. The CDR3 totals 14 residues. The CDR3 DNA sequence: TGTGCCAGCAGTCCCTCCCGGTTCTCCTACGAGCAGTACTTC. Protein: CASSPSRFSYEQYF.

The chain employs TRBV7-6 and TRBJ2-1, with D possibly being TRBD1 (6 bases). Between the trimmed V and J ends, which lost 1 base and 1 base, there was a span of 14 bases. The CDR3 loop spans 17 amino acids. The germline CDR1 and CDR2 sequences are SGHVS and FNYEAQ. The CDR3 here is CASSLGGRGPSYNEQFF. DNA for the CDR3: TGTGCCAGCAGCTTAGGGGGCAGGGGTCCTTCCTACAATGAGCAGTTCTTC.

The chain has TRBV9 and TRBJ2-7; 9 nucleotides align to TRBD1. With 0 bases clipped from V and 3 bases from J, the junction kept 1 base outside the gene matches. The V gene's germline CDR1 is SGDLS and CDR2 YYNGEE. The CDR3 runs to 14 residues. The CDR3 nucleotides read TGTGCCAGCAGCGTAGAGGGACAGGGCTACGAGCAGTACTTC. This codes for CASSVEGQGYEQYF.

The V call is TRBV29-1, the J call TRBJ2-7; D is undetermined. V dropped 1 base and J dropped 2 bases, with 9 bases sitting between them. The CDR3 has 13 amino acids. CDR1 SQVTM and CDR2 ANQGSEA come from the germline V gene. The DNA for the CDR3 is TGCAGCGTTGAAGGCAGTTCCCCCTACGAGCAGTACTTC. Translated, it gives CSVEGSSPYEQYF.

The V call is TRBV5-1, the J call TRBJ1-5; TRBD1 agrees at 8 bases. Looked up from germline, CDR1 is SGHRS and CDR2 is YFSETQ. Losses at the gene ends were 5 bases for V and 6 bases for J; bases not matched to a gene: 7. This CDR3 comprises 14 residues. The CDR3 DNA is TGCGCCAGCAGTCTGGACAGGGTTTTTCAGCCCCAGCATTTT. Amino acids: CASSLDRVFQPQHF. The full variable domain, completed using reference TRBV5-1 and TRBJ1-5, is KAGVTQTPRYLIKTRGQQVTLSCSPISGHRSVSWYQQTPGQGLQFLFEYFSETQRNKGNFPGRFSGRQFSNSRSEMNVSTLELGDSALYLCASSLDRVFQPQHFGDGTRLSIL.

The chain links TRBV5-8 to TRBJ2-4, with D tentatively TRBD2 (6 bases). The CDR3 length is 15 residues. The V end was cut by 3 bases, the J end by 3 bases, with 13 bases between. Germline CDR1 and CDR2: SGHTS and YDEGEE. CDR3 residues: CASSSRREVKNIQYF. CDR3 DNA sequence: TGTGCCAGCAGCTCCCGCAGGGAGGTCAAAAACATTCAGTACTTC.

V usage is TRBV28 and J usage is TRBJ2-3; D is perhaps TRBD1 (5 bases). This CDR3 comprises 18 residues. Germline assignment: CDR1 MDHEN and CDR2 SYDVKM. V gave up 3 bases and J gave up 2 bases, with 21 bases separating them. This CDR3 is CASSFPQTLTAYTDTQYF. The CDR3 nucleotides are TGTGCCAGCAGTTTTCCTCAGACTTTGACAGCTTACACAGATACGCAGTATTTT.

The genes are TRBV7-6 and TRBJ2-6; D gene uncertain. Trimming stripped 1 base from V and 15 bases from J, with 7 bases between. The CDR3 length is 11 residues. Germline assignment: CDR1 SGHVS and CDR2 FNYEAQ. The CDR3 bases are TGTGCCAGCAGCTTAGATCACGGCCTGACTTTC. It specifies CASSLDHGLTF.

The chain carries TRBV30 and TRBJ1-5; 7 bases are shared with TRBD1. Germline values: CDR1 GTSNPN, CDR2 SVGIG (reference sequence). CDR3 size: 13 residues. The J segment lost 2 bases and the V segment lost 5 bases, leaving 3 bases of the junction unmatched. The CDR3 sequence is CAWDQGGNQPQHF. CDR3 nucleotides: TGTGCCTGGGACCAGGGGGGCAATCAGCCCCAGCATTTT.

This chain connects TRBV6-5 to TRBJ2-2, with D perhaps matching TRBD2 (6 bases). Trimming removed 6 bases from V and 6 bases from J, with 17 bases in between. CDR1 is MNHEY and CDR2 is SVGAGI in the germline V gene. The CDR3 totals 15 residues. The chain's CDR3 is CASSHWRGAAGELFF. CDR3 bases: TGTGCCAGCAGCCACTGGCGGGGCGCCGCCGGGGAGCTGTTTTTT.

This chain links TRBV15 with TRBJ1-1, with TRBD1 matching over 7 bases. J was trimmed by 11 bases and V by 3 bases; bases with no gene match: 6. This CDR3 comprises 12 residues. Germline assignment: CDR1 LNHNV and CDR2 YYDKDF (reference sequence). CDR3 DNA sequence: TGTGCCACCAGCAGGGCTCAGGGGGATGCTTTCTTT. Residues: CATSRAQGDAFF.